These 23 T cell receptor beta chains came from one sample sequenced in a study of T cell responses to AZD1222 COVID-19 vaccine. The protocol was immunoSEQ multiplex PCR, while the TCRdb copy is restricted to in-frame clones and leaves out a portion. The repertoire has about 120,000 clones, approximately 85% of them found once; the top ten carry roughly 3.7%. The sample was peripheral blood, taken on day 0 of MenACWY control vaccination. The receptors stem from an adult in good health.

This clone has a single count. This chain links TRBV5-5 with TRBJ2-5; 10 bases line up with TRBD2. The CDR3 spans 14 residues. Losses at the gene ends were 5 bases for V and 5 bases for J; bases not matched to a gene: 6. Germline CDR1 and CDR2: SGHKS and YYEKEE (reference sequence). CDR3 DNA sequence: TGTGCCAGCAGGATTAGCGGGGGGAGGGAGACCCAGTACTTC. It codes for CASRISGGRETQYF.

The genes are TRBV4-1 and TRBJ1-2, with D hard to call. CDR1 is MGHRA, CDR2 YSYEKL, per germline. The CDR3 sequence is 14 residues long. The germline V and J ends were trimmed by 0 bases and 2 bases, with 7 bases remaining between them. The CDR3 reads CASSQDPTNYGYTF. CDR3 nucleotide sequence: TGCGCCAGCAGCCAAGACCCGACAAACTATGGCTACACCTTC.

The rearrangement uses TRBV6-6 and TRBJ2-5; 10 bases agree with TRBD1. CDR1 MNHNY and CDR2 SVGAGI come from the germline V gene (reference sequence). This CDR3 is built from 14 residues. The V segment lost 2 bases and the J segment 4 bases; nucleotides outside the gene matches: 1. The CDR3 DNA reads as TGTGCCAGCAGTTACGGACAGGGGGGAGAGACCCAGTACTTC. The encoded protein is CASSYGQGGETQYF.

The chain combines TRBV2 with TRBJ2-3; 11 bases line up with TRBD1. Trimming at V came to 6 bases and at J to 1 base, leaving 6 bases not matched to a gene. CDR1 is SNHLY, CDR2 FYNNEI, per germline. This CDR3 has 16 residues. CDR3 amino acids: CASRIGQGAGTDTQYF. Here the CDR3 DNA reads TGTGCCAGCAGGATAGGACAGGGGGCTGGCACAGATACGCAGTATTTT.

The chain uses TRBV7-2 and TRBJ1-1; 8 bases line up with TRBD1. CDR3 length: 16 residues. V shed 2 bases, J shed 0 bases, and the junction held 5 bases outside the gene matches. CDR1 SGHTA and CDR2 FQGNSA come from the germline V gene. CDR3 sequence (DNA): TGTGCCAGCAGCTTACTTGCAGGGGGCCTGAACACTGAAGCTTTCTTT. Residues: CASSLLAGGLNTEAFF.

Concerning this clone: Other DNA variants within this sample encode the same CDR3. The chain is built from TRBV5-6 and TRBJ1-3; D remains unclear. V lost 1 base and J lost 0, with 8 bases in between. The CDR3 runs 15 residues. Germline-derived CDR1 and CDR2 are SGHDT and YYEEEE. The CDR3, as DNA: TGTGCCAGCAGCTTGAGACGGAACTCTGGAAACACCATATATTTT. Its protein product is CASSLRRNSGNTIYF. The full variable domain, in which reference TRBV5-6 and TRBJ1-3 provide the parts outside the CDR3, is DAGVTQSPTHLIKTRGQQVTLRCSPKSGHDTVSWYQQALGQGPQFIFQYYEEEERQRGNFPDRFSGHQFPNYSSELNVNALLLGDSALYLCASSLRRNSGNTIYFGEGSWLTVV.

The CDR3 sequence: CASSSGSGIGRGEQYF. In DNA form, the CDR3 reads TGTGCCAGCAGCTCAGGATCTGGCATAGGACGAGGCGAGCAGTACTTC. The V and J genes are TRBV7-6 and TRBJ2-7; unclear D gene. The CDR3 runs to 16 residues. From germline, CDR1 is SGHVS and CDR2 FNYEAQ. Trimming left V 4 bases short and J 6 bases short, with 22 bases between.

This CDR3 is CATRQGQGAVGELFF. The CDR3 DNA follows: TGTGCCACGAGACAAGGACAGGGGGCGGTCGGGGAGCTGTTTTTT. The chain employs TRBV15 and TRBJ2-2, with TRBD1 matching 11 bases. The CDR3 has 15 residues. V dropped 9 bases and J dropped 7; count of bases not matched to a gene: 10. Germline assignment: CDR1 LNHNV and CDR2 YYDKDF (reference sequence).

The V call is TRBV18, the J call TRBJ1-1, with D perhaps TRBD1 (6 bases). Trimming stripped 4 bases from V and 1 base from J, with 13 bases between. Germline values: CDR1 KGHSH, CDR2 LQKENI. This CDR3 has 15 amino acids. CDR3 amino acids: CASSRRDTGNTEAFF. The CDR3 DNA is TGTGCCAGCTCACGCCGGGACACAGGGAACACTGAAGCTTTCTTT.

V is TRBV3-1 (or the pseudogene TRBV3-2) and J is TRBJ1-6; perhaps TRBD1 as D (6 bases). CDR1 is LGHDT and CDR2 is YNNKEL in the germline V gene (reference sequence). This CDR3 has 18 residues. V gave up 4 bases and J gave up 7 bases, with 23 bases separating them. DNA for the CDR3: TGTGCCAGCAGCCCCCCCATCGGTCTGGACAGCACGAATTCACCCCTCCACTTT. Translation gives CASSPPIGLDSTNSPLHF.

This chain links TRBV30 with TRBJ2-1; D remains ambiguous. CDR1 is GTSNPN, CDR2 SVGIG, per germline (reference sequence). V was shortened by 3 bases and J by 4 bases, with 7 bases between the two germline ends. The CDR3 sequence is 12 residues long. The CDR3 reads CAWRPSYNEQFF. CDR3 coding DNA: TGTGCCTGGAGGCCTAGTTACAATGAGCAGTTCTTC. The full variable domain, completed using reference TRBV30 and TRBJ2-1, is SQTIHQWPATLVQPVGSPLSLECTVEGTSNPNLYWYRQAAGRGLQLLFYSVGIGQISSEVPQNLSASRPQDRQFILSSKKLLLSDSGFYLCAWRPSYNEQFFGPGTRLTVL.

The rearrangement links TRBV11-2 to TRBJ1-2; D ambiguous. There are 16 residues in the CDR3. V was pared by 5 bases and J by 6 bases, with 22 bases between. Per germline, CDR1 SGHAT and CDR2 FQNNGV. CDR3 in DNA: TGTGCCAGCAGCCCCACGACGGGAAGGGTACTTGATGGCTACACCTTC. Its protein product is CASSPTTGRVLDGYTF. The variable domain in full, with the rest retrieved from reference TRBV11-2 and TRBJ1-2, is EAGVAQSPRYKIIEKRQSVAFWCNPISGHATLYWYQQILGQGPKLLIQFQNNGVVDDSQLPKDRFSAERLKGVDSTLKIQPAKLEDSAVYLCASSPTTGRVLDGYTFGSGTRLTVV.

This clone came up a few times. The chain employs TRBV6-2 or TRBV6-3 and TRBJ1-2; TRBD1 aligns across 7 bases. V was clipped by 5 bases and J by 4 bases; unmatched bases: 16. The germline V gene encodes CDR1 MNHEY and CDR2 SVGEGT. The CDR3 spans 17 residues. The CDR3, as DNA: TGTGCCAGCAGTCCCCCTCCCGGGCAGGGGGTTATCTATGGCTACACCTTC. Residues: CASSPPPGQGVIYGYTF.

The chain employs TRBV6-5 and TRBJ1-1; no clear D. V lost 0 bases and J 0 bases, leaving 8 bases between the germline ends. Germline lookup yields CDR1 MNHEY and CDR2 SVGAGI. The CDR3 covers 15 residues. CDR3 coding DNA: TGTGCCAGCAGTTACTCGTCACGGATGAACACTGAAGCTTTCTTT. It yields the protein CASSYSSRMNTEAFF.

The J gene is TRBJ1-2, the V gene TRBV6-5; D is ambiguous. CDR3 length equals 13 residues. Trimming removed 4 bases at V and 5 bases at J, with 11 bases between. CDR1 and CDR2 (germline): MNHEY, SVGAGI. The CDR3 DNA follows: TGTGCCAGCAGTTCCCACCTTGAGTATGGCTACACCTTC. Translation gives CASSSHLEYGYTF.

The chain is built from TRBV4-2 and TRBJ1-6, with 9 positions matching TRBD1. V was clipped by 4 bases and J by 8 bases; unmatched bases: 6. Germline CDR1 reads LGHNA; CDR2 reads YNFKEQ. The length of the CDR3 is 15 residues. The CDR3 spells CASSPGQGLDSPLHF. Here the CDR3 DNA reads TGTGCCAGCAGCCCGGGACAGGGATTGGATTCACCCCTCCACTTT.

The J gene is TRBJ2-1, the V gene TRBV7-2, with TRBD2 matching over 9 bases. This CDR3 region has 15 residues. J gave up 2 bases and V 5 bases, and 4 bases lay outside the gene matches. The germline gives CDR1 SGHTA, CDR2 FQGNSA. In nucleotides, the CDR3 is TGTGCCAGCAGCCTGGAGCGGGGGGCCTACAATGAGCAGTTCTTC. Encoded protein: CASSLERGAYNEQFF.

The rearrangement uses TRBV6-5 and TRBJ1-1; a possible D gene is TRBD1 (6 bases). The CDR3 loop spans 13 amino acids. The germline V and J ends were trimmed by 6 bases and 1 base, with 9 bases remaining between them. In germline, CDR1 is MNHEY, CDR2 SVGAGI. The CDR3: CASRNRANTEAFF. DNA for the CDR3: TGTGCCAGCAGAAACAGGGCGAACACTGAAGCTTTCTTT.

This clone was recorded a few times. The chain is built from TRBV7-9 and TRBJ2-7; D perhaps matches TRBD1 (5 bases). Germline V gene data show CDR1 as SEHNR and CDR2 as FQNEAQ (reference sequence). The CDR3 consists of 13 residues. Trimming removed 5 bases from V and 13 bases from J, with 21 bases in between. In DNA, the CDR3 is TGTGCCAGCAGCCAGACCGATGGGGCGAACCATTACTTC. This codes for CASSQTDGANHYF.

The chain combines TRBV18 with TRBJ1-6; tentatively, D is TRBD1 (5 bases). This CDR3 contains 14 residues. From germline, CDR1 is KGHSH and CDR2 LQKENI. V gave up 4 bases and J gave up 7 bases, with 11 bases separating them. The CDR3 DNA reads TGTGCCAGCTCACGGGACGGAGCCAATTCACCCCTCCACTTT. Translating it yields CASSRDGANSPLHF. Full variable domain (outside the CDR3, taken from reference TRBV18 and TRBJ1-6): NAGVMQNPRHLVRRRGQEARLRCSPMKGHSHVYWYRQLPEEGLKFMVYLQKENIIDESGMPKERFSAEFPKEGPSILRIQQVVRGDSAAYFCASSRDGANSPLHFGNGTRLTVT.

The CDR3 region is CASSLGLHYEQYF. DNA of the CDR3: TGTGCCAGTAGTCTTGGACTGCACTACGAGCAGTACTTC. The chain carries TRBV19 and TRBJ2-7; D possibly corresponds to TRBD2 (5 bases). Deletions cut 5 bases from V and 3 bases from J, with 11 bases between. The CDR3 has 13 residues. Germline assignment: CDR1 LNHDA and CDR2 SQIVND (reference sequence). Combining the CDR3 with reference TRBV19 and TRBJ2-7 gives the whole variable domain DGGITQSPKYLFRKEGQNVTLSCEQNLNHDAMYWYRQDPGQGLRLIYYSQIVNDFQKGDIAEGYSVSREKKESFPLTVTSAQKNPTAFYLCASSLGLHYEQYFGPGTRLTVT.

The rearrangement uses TRBV6-5 and TRBJ2-7, with TRBD1 as a possible D gene (5 bases). The V and J ends lost 5 bases and 1 base respectively, with 15 bases between them. Germline CDR1 and CDR2: MNHEY and SVGAGI. The CDR3 is made up of 15 amino acids. In DNA, the CDR3 is TGTGCCAGCAGTCGCAGCCGTGACAGATCCTACGAGCAGTACTTC. Encoded protein: CASSRSRDRSYEQYF.

In regard to this clone: The junction and the germline gene differ at one end; a read error may be behind it. J is TRBJ2-5 and V is TRBV5-1; 10 bases fit TRBD1. Per the germline V gene, CDR1 is SGHRS and CDR2 is YFSETQ. The CDR3 totals 14 residues. CDR3 in DNA: TGCGCCAGCTGCTTTGGACAGGGGGGAGAGACCCAGTACTTC. The encoded protein is CASCFGQGGETQYF.